These 10 T cell receptor beta chains were all obtained from the same sample, sequenced in a study of blood T cell repertoires in COVID-19. Profiled with immunoSEQ multiplex PCR; TCRdb holds only in-frame clones, not every one. The sample contains 150,000 to 200,000 clones, about 88% of which appear only once. What was sequenced was peripheral blood. The receptor set was obtained from a woman aged 25 to 45 with active or convalescent COVID-19.

CDR3 amino acids: CASSPFSGGTNVLTF. The CDR3 DNA follows: TGTGCCAGCAGCCCCTTTTCCGGAGGAACCAACGTCCTGACTTTC. The chain recombines TRBV5-8 with TRBJ2-6; perhaps TRBD2 as D (5 bases). Trimming took 4 bases from V and 8 from J, leaving 16 bases between them. CDR3 size: 15 residues. Per the germline V gene, CDR1 is SGHTS and CDR2 is YDEGEE.

The chain employs TRBV3-1 (or the pseudogene TRBV3-2) and TRBJ2-1; 9 nucleotides agree with TRBD1. The CDR3 has 17 residues. J gave up 2 bases and V 0 bases, and 5 bases lay outside the gene matches. The germline V gene has CDR1 LGHDT and CDR2 YNNKEL (reference sequence). This CDR3 is CASSQDQGDRAYNEQFF. The CDR3 nucleotides are TGTGCCAGCAGCCAAGATCAGGGGGACAGGGCCTACAATGAGCAGTTCTTC.

This clone was counted a single time. This chain joins TRBV6-2 or TRBV6-3 and TRBJ1-5, with 11 nucleotides matching TRBD1. The CDR3 loop spans 14 amino acids. Germline V lookup: CDR1 MNHEY, CDR2 SVGEGT. The V segment lost 6 bases and the J segment 6 bases; nucleotides outside the gene matches: 4. For the CDR3, the DNA is TGTGCCAGCAGCCTCGGGACAGGGGGTCAGCCCCAGCATTTT. This encodes CASSLGTGGQPQHF.

The chain carries TRBV20-1 and TRBJ2-1; 7 bases line up with TRBD1. CDR1 DFQATT and CDR2 SNEGSKA come from the germline V gene (reference sequence). The CDR3 has 15 residues. J lost 4 bases, V lost 3 bases, and 9 bases had no gene match. The CDR3 reads CSASRVGQVYNEQFF. DNA for the CDR3: TGCAGTGCTAGTCGGGTTGGACAGGTTTACAATGAGCAGTTCTTC.

The chain recombines TRBV23-1 with TRBJ2-4; a possible D gene is TRBD2 (7 bases). TRBV23-1 is an ORF, with its function uncertain. The CDR3 has 16 amino acids. V was shortened by 3 bases and J by 3 bases, with 15 bases between the two germline ends. CDR3 in DNA: TGCGCCAGCAGTCAGGGGGGGCCGGAGGGCAAAAACATTCAGTACTTC. Protein product: CASSQGGPEGKNIQYF.

The J gene is TRBJ1-6, the V gene TRBV5-4; a possible D gene is TRBD1 (6 bases). This CDR3 has 15 residues. V lost 4 bases to trimming and J lost 3 bases, with 11 bases between them. Germline V gene sequence: CDR1 SGHNT, CDR2 YYREEE (reference sequence). The CDR3 protein is CASSEDRFYNSPLHF. The CDR3 region has the DNA TGTGCCAGCAGCGAGGACAGATTCTATAATTCACCCCTCCACTTT.

This chain joins TRBV3-1 (or the pseudogene TRBV3-2) and TRBJ1-1; D gene unclear. The V gene's germline CDR1 is LGHDT and CDR2 YNNKEL (reference sequence). Trimming removed 1 base at V and 4 bases at J, with 10 bases between. The CDR3 spans 14 residues. This chain's CDR3 is CASSQAPKSTEAFF. The CDR3 DNA reads TGTGCCAGCAGCCAAGCGCCCAAGAGCACTGAAGCTTTCTTT.

There are a few counts of this clone. This chain joins TRBV28 and TRBJ2-7, with 9 bases identical to TRBD1. Germline CDR1 reads MDHEN; CDR2 reads SYDVKM. The CDR3 runs to 15 residues. After removal of 8 bases from V and 0 bases from J, the junction contained 8 bases not matched to a gene. CDR3 DNA: TGTGCCAGCGTCGACGACAGGGGGAGCTCCTACGAGCAGTACTTC. This translates into CASVDDRGSSYEQYF.

This chain joins TRBV3-1 (or the pseudogene TRBV3-2) and TRBJ1-4, with TRBD1 identical over 8 bases. Germline CDR1 LGHDT, CDR2 YNNKEL (reference sequence). The CDR3 has 14 amino acids. Germline trimming cut 6 bases from V and 3 bases from J; bases unmatched to any gene: 3. The CDR3 here is CASSRGQANEKLFF. In DNA, the CDR3 is TGTGCCAGCAGTCGGGGACAGGCTAATGAAAAACTGTTTTTT.

This clone has a single count. The chain has TRBV7-6 and TRBJ1-1, with D tentatively TRBD1 (6 bases). Germline values: CDR1 SGHVS, CDR2 FNYEAQ. This CDR3 region has 18 residues. The ends were cut back, 2 bases at V and 5 bases at J, with 24 bases in the middle. The CDR3 coding sequence is TGTGCCAGCAGCTTACATTCCCCAGACAGGATAGGATATACTGAAGCTTTCTTT. Encoded protein: CASSLHSPDRIGYTEAFF.